This T cell receptor beta chain was sequenced during a study of radiotherapy plus CTLA-4 blockade in lung cancer. Deletions cut 3 bases from V and 7 bases from J, with 27 bases between. In germline, CDR1 is LGHNA, CDR2 YSLEER. The CDR3 has 18 amino acids. The repertoire was sequenced with immunoSEQ multiplex PCR; TCRdb's copy has only in-frame clones and lacks some. Among some 60,000 clones, over 65% were seen once, and the ten largest hold around 3.7%. Specimen: peripheral blood, collected from a patient treated with radiotherapy plus ipilimumab. This receptor was taken from a human donor with non-small cell lung cancer who had a partial response to radiotherapy plus ipilimumab. The chain is built from TRBV4-3 and TRBJ2-5; possible D gene TRBD2, 5 bases. In DNA, the CDR3 is TGCGCCAGCAGCCAGGCACTCGGGCCGAACCGCGGAGGATCGACCCAGTACTTC. Translated: CASSQALGPNRGGSTQYF.